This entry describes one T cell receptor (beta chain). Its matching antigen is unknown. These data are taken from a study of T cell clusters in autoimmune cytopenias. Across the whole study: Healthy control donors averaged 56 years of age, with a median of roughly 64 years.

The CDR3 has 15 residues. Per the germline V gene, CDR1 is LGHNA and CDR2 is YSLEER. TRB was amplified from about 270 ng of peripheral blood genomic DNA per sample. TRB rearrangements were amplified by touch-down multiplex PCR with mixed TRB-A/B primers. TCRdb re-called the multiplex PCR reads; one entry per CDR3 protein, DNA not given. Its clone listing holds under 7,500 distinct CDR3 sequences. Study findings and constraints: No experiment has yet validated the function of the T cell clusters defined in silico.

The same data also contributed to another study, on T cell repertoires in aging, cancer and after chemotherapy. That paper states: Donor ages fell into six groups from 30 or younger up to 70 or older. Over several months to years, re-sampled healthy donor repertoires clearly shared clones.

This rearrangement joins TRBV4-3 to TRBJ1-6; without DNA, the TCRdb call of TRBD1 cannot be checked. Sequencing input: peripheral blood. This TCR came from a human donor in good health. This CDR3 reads CASSQADRTGSPLHF.